The rows below give T cell receptor beta chains drawn from one sample of a study of blood T cells in healthy people across ages. TCRdb reprocessed the 5' RACE reads via MiXCR and lists one record per CDR3 protein. The sample shows fewer than 2 million distinct CDR3 sequences, roughly two fifths of them seen only once. Sequencing input: blood. These receptors were obtained from a human donor in good health. Both conserved end residues are part of each CDR3. Fields, in order: V gene, J gene, CDR3 protein.

V gene: TRBV29-1
J gene: TRBJ1-1
CDR3 protein: CSATGTADTEAFF

V gene: TRBV6-5
J gene: TRBJ2-6
CDR3 protein: CASSYPTIDRGPTLGANVLTF

V gene: TRBV2
J gene: TRBJ2-1
CDR3 protein: CASSEGGDYNEQVF

V gene: TRBV3-1
J gene: TRBJ2-3
CDR3 protein: CASSPEPRTTQYF

V gene: TRBV6-5
J gene: TRBJ1-1
CDR3 protein: CASSRDTFNTEAFF

V gene: TRBV15
J gene: TRBJ1-6
CDR3 protein: CATSRDVGLRSGYNSPLHF

V gene: TRBV7-9
J gene: TRBJ1-6
CDR3 protein: CASSLKRIGNSPLHF

V gene: TRBV2
J gene: TRBJ1-1
CDR3 protein: CASTRDGNTEAFF

V gene: TRBV7-6
J gene: TRBJ1-1
CDR3 protein: CASSPSTTEAFF

V gene: TRBV20-1
J gene: -
CDR3 protein: CSAMPGTGLNEQYF

V gene: TRBV12-3/TRBV12-4
J gene: TRBJ2-1
CDR3 protein: CASSYAGADNEQFF

V gene: TRBV3-1
J gene: TRBJ2-1
CDR3 protein: CASSQPPSYNEQFF

V gene: TRBV19
J gene: TRBJ1-5
CDR3 protein: CASGRDRESGQPQHF

V gene: TRBV12-3/TRBV12-4
J gene: TRBJ2-1
CDR3 protein: CATLGETSGGADYNEQFF

V gene: TRBV6-5
J gene: TRBJ2-3
CDR3 protein: CASSYTSGGLSTDTQYF

V gene: TRBV28
J gene: TRBJ1-2
CDR3 protein: CASSSPIGGGGYTF

V gene: TRBV7-2
J gene: TRBJ2-3
CDR3 protein: CASSVTSGYTDTQYF

V gene: TRBV20-1
J gene: TRBJ1-3
CDR3 protein: CSARGADSSGNTIYF

V gene: TRBV6-6
J gene: TRBJ2-4
CDR3 protein: CASRTMEKNIQYF

V gene: TRBV5-1
J gene: TRBJ2-3
CDR3 protein: CASSLADTRTDTQYF

V gene: TRBV4-2
J gene: TRBJ1-2
CDR3 protein: CASSQEPLPWDRGRDGFGYTF

V gene: TRBV25-1
J gene: TRBJ2-3
CDR3 protein: CDTDTQYF

V gene: TRBV13
J gene: TRBJ2-3
CDR3 protein: CASSFRDLDTQYF

V gene: TRBV5-1
J gene: TRBJ2-5
CDR3 protein: CASTIPPEETQYF

V gene: TRBV12-3/TRBV12-4
J gene: TRBJ1-2
CDR3 protein: CASSPGGNPYYGYTF

V gene: TRBV28
J gene: TRBJ1-4
CDR3 protein: CAGRQHLNEKLFF

V gene: TRBV27
J gene: TRBJ2-3
CDR3 protein: CASRLASFTSTDTQYF

V gene: TRBV21-1
J gene: TRBJ2-5
CDR3 protein: CASGPFGETQYF

V gene: TRBV4-3
J gene: TRBJ2-3
CDR3 protein: CASSQDPRGGFTDTQYF

V gene: TRBV7-7
J gene: TRBJ1-6
CDR3 protein: CASSSDRGSPLHF

V gene: TRBV20-1
J gene: TRBJ2-5
CDR3 protein: CSASLAGGGQETQYF

V gene: TRBV4-3
J gene: TRBJ1-6
CDR3 protein: CASSQDLSGGTGDSPLHF

V gene: TRBV7-2
J gene: TRBJ2-1
CDR3 protein: CASSPDPRPYNEQFF

V gene: TRBV7-9
J gene: TRBJ1-6
CDR3 protein: CASSSTRTGLRSPLHF

V gene: TRBV4-3
J gene: TRBJ2-7
CDR3 protein: CACSQAKVPSYEQYF